The source of this TCR beta chain is a study of blood T cell repertoires in COVID-19. The wider study: The cDNA or gDNA used as material had been derived from T cells, B-cell-depleted T cells, or PBMCs.

In the study's own analysis: Cell counts per sample came from amplifying reference gene primers. Method: immunoSEQ multiplex PCR; TCRdb's copy keeps in-frame clones and lacks some. Clone size and the V and J calls come from that table; the DNA yielded D and trimming. The sample shows 160,000 or so clones, around 80% of them seen only once. Per germline, CDR1 SGHTA and CDR2 FQGNSA. CDR3 length equals 14 residues. V lost 7 bases, J lost 7 bases, and 10 bases stayed unmatched. The source material was peripheral blood. This sequence originates from a woman older than 75 with acute or convalescent COVID-19. The rearrangement joins TRBV7-2 to TRBJ1-2, with 9 bases fitting TRBD1. The CDR3 DNA is TGTGCCAGCAATCCGGGACAGGGTGGAGGTGGCTACACCTTC. Its protein is CASNPGQGGGGYTF. Full variable domain (missing parts from reference TRBV7-2 and TRBJ1-2): GAGVSQSPSNKVTEKGKDVELRCDPISGHTALYWYRQSLGQGLEFLIYFQGNSAPDKSGLPSDRFSAERTGGSVSTLTIQRTQQEDSAVYLCASNPGQGGGGYTFGSGTRLTVV.